This paragraph covers one T cell receptor beta chain sequence. In its sample, this clonotype was seen a few times. It lacks a known antigen. No clone much larger than this one lies a single base away; base qualities are absent. The sample is drawn from a study of response to subunit inactivated influenza vaccine (dated by TCRdb to 2017 to 2018). With regard to the full study: Deep quantitative profiling of the T cell receptor repertoire was used in the study to follow responses to a trivalent subunit inactivated influenza vaccine. Broader findings and caveats from the paper: It was suggested by the authors that each seasonal influenza vaccination may recruit only a limited number of new T cells.

According to the germline V gene, CDR1 reads MNHEY and CDR2 reads SVGEGT. The CDR3 has 15 amino acids, counting the end cysteine and phenylalanine. Here the CDR3 DNA is all that survives: 45 bases in frame from base 1. Trimming takes 6 bases off V and 3 bases off J; junction bases not matched to a gene: 9. Receptor libraries were prepared by RT-PCR. The listed sequencing device is Illumina HiSeq 2500. The public reads were reprocessed in TCRdb via fastp at Q25 and MiXCR, keeping in-frame beta chains. Each CDR3 protein gets just one entry, which takes the most common genes and DNA from the rows behind it. The sample records roughly 760,000 distinct CDR3 sequences, approximately 22% of which are singletons. The top ten hold about a tenth of the sample.

Rearrangement joined TRBV6-2 or TRBV6-3 to TRBJ2-7, with 9 bases in between that match TRBD2. This receptor was obtained from a man aged 45-60 years who received an inactivated influenza vaccine. Donor details come from another sample of the same person, matched by shared clones. The sample was PBMCs from blood, taken roughly 5 days after vaccination. The DNA reads as follows: TGTGCCAGCAGCCTTAGCGGGGGCCCCCACTACGAGCAGTACTTC. Its protein is CASSLSGGPHYEQYF.